Here is one T cell receptor beta chain with its context. The data were taken from a study of technical replicates of blood from a handful of donors. The CDR3 contains 15 residues. CDR1 MNHNS and CDR2 SASEGT come from the germline V gene. The junction had 13 bases not matched to a gene; V was cut back by 10 bases and J by 5 bases. Measured with immunoSEQ multiplex PCR; TCRdb has only the in-frame clones, and not every one. The profile shows 70,000 to 85,000 clones, about 92% of them singletons. This TCR came from a human donor in good health. The sequenced sample consisted of T cells isolated from PBMCs. The rearrangement uses TRBV6-1 and TRBJ2-5; TRBD1 aligns across 10 bases. CDR3 DNA: TGTGCCACCTCCCTGGACAGGGGGATTAGGGAGACCCAGTACTTC. This sequence encodes CATSLDRGIRETQYF.